These T cell receptor beta chains were read from a single sample in a study of blood T cell repertoires in COVID-19. The method was immunoSEQ multiplex PCR; TCRdb's version includes in-frame clones alone and lacks a portion of them. The table lists some 190,000 clones, about 82% of them singletons. The source material was PBMCs or T cells enriched from blood (not recorded which). These receptor sequences come from a man aged 40-55 years with acute COVID-19. CDR3s include the opening cysteine and the closing phenylalanine or tryptophan. Each record gives: D gene, J gene, clone size, V gene, CDR3 protein, CDR3 DNA. The D gene is left open where the match is weak. Clone size, where shown, is once, few, many, or a class for clones that have expanded.

D: TRBD1
J: TRBJ1-2
size: few
V: TRBV12-5
CDR3: CASGSEGTGARIYGYTF
DNA: TGTGCTAGTGGTTCTGAGGGAACAGGGGCGAGGATCTATGGCTACACCTTC

D: TRBD2
J: TRBJ2-1
size: -
V: TRBV2
CDR3: CASLAGGLNEQFF
DNA: TGTGCCAGCCTAGCGGGAGGGCTCAATGAGCAGTTCTTC

D: TRBD1
J: TRBJ1-1
size: -
V: TRBV10-3
CDR3: CAISGSQDRVRGEF
DNA: TGTGCCATCAGTGGCTCCCAAGACAGGGTTAGGGGGGAATTT

D: -
J: TRBJ2-3
size: -
V: TRBV7-3
CDR3: CASSLERGSTDTQYF
DNA: TGTGCCAGCAGCTTAGAACGGGGAAGCACAGATACGCAGTATTTT

D: TRBD1
J: TRBJ2-1
size: few
V: TRBV3-1/TRBV3-2
CDR3: CASSLLRTGISNEQFF
DNA: TGTGCCAGCAGCCTACTTCGGACAGGGATTTCCAATGAGCAGTTCTTC

D: -
J: TRBJ1-5
size: -
V: TRBV10-3
CDR3: CAISEFRQSSNQPQHF
DNA: TGTGCCATCAGTGAGTTTCGACAGTCTAGCAATCAGCCCCAGCATTTT

D: -
J: TRBJ1-5
size: -
V: TRBV5-1
CDR3: CASSLERDQPQHF
DNA: TGCGCCAGCAGCTTGGAACGAGATCAGCCCCAGCATTTT

D: -
J: TRBJ1-2
size: -
V: TRBV4-1
CDR3: CASSQGVGGPIYGYTF
DNA: TGCGCCAGCAGCCAAGGAGTAGGAGGGCCGATCTATGGCTACACCTTC

D: -
J: TRBJ2-5
size: -
V: TRBV4-3
CDR3: CASSQDRDTAETQYF
DNA: TGCGCCAGCAGCCAAGATCGGGACACGGCCGAGACCCAGTACTTC

D: TRBD1
J: TRBJ1-3
size: -
V: TRBV7-9
CDR3: CASSNEQGARNTIYF
DNA: TGTGCCAGCAGCAACGAACAGGGGGCGAGAAACACCATATATTTT

D: TRBD2
J: TRBJ2-2
size: -
V: TRBV15
CDR3: CATSRLAGETGELFF
DNA: TGTGCCACCTCGAGGTTAGCGGGAGAGACCGGGGAGCTGTTTTTT

D: TRBD2
J: TRBJ2-1
size: -
V: TRBV27
CDR3: CASSFVAGLAGLTNNEQFF
DNA: TGTGCCAGCAGTTTTGTGGCGGGACTAGCGGGCCTCACAAACAATGAGCAGTTCTTC

D: TRBD1
J: TRBJ2-3
size: -
V: TRBV19
CDR3: CASSIRDRGTDTQYF
DNA: TGTGCCAGTAGTATCAGGGACAGGGGAACAGATACGCAGTATTTT

D: -
J: TRBJ2-5
size: -
V: TRBV7-3
CDR3: CASSPAPGRGQETQYF
DNA: TGTGCCAGCAGCCCCGCCCCGGGACGGGGGCAAGAGACCCAGTACTTC

D: -
J: TRBJ2-7
size: -
V: TRBV14
CDR3: CASSPSQGLHYEQYF
DNA: TGTGCCAGCAGCCCTAGCCAGGGACTCCACTACGAGCAGTACTTC

D: TRBD2
J: TRBJ2-5
size: -
V: TRBV5-4
CDR3: CASSLGRTSGQETQYF
DNA: TGTGCCAGCAGCTTGGGGCGGACTAGCGGACAAGAGACCCAGTACTTC

D: TRBD1
J: TRBJ2-1
size: once
V: TRBV27
CDR3: CASSPQGDRVVSEQFF
DNA: TGTGCCAGCAGTCCCCAGGGGGACAGGGTTGTCTCTGAGCAGTTCTTC

D: -
J: TRBJ2-3
size: -
V: TRBV7-2
CDR3: CASSGGGLSTDTQYF
DNA: TGTGCCAGCAGCGGTGGCGGGCTTAGCACAGATACGCAGTATTTT

D: -
J: TRBJ2-7
size: -
V: TRBV2
CDR3: CASSGQGLLHEQYF
DNA: TGTGCCAGCAGTGGGCAGGGTCTCCTCCACGAGCAGTACTTC

D: -
J: TRBJ1-5
size: -
V: TRBV4-1
CDR3: CASSQGGGVGQPQHF
DNA: TGCGCCAGCAGCCAAGGGGGGGGAGTAGGTCAGCCCCAGCATTTT

D: TRBD1
J: TRBJ1-4
size: -
V: TRBV5-1
CDR3: CASSSQGADNEKLFF
DNA: TGCGCCAGCAGCTCCCAGGGGGCCGATAATGAAAAACTGTTTTTT

D: -
J: TRBJ1-1
size: -
V: TRBV9
CDR3: CASSVEAWGRNTEAFF
DNA: TGTGCCAGCAGCGTAGAAGCTTGGGGCAGGAACACTGAAGCTTTCTTT

D: -
J: TRBJ2-5
size: -
V: TRBV4-1
CDR3: CASSQSPTIQETQYF
DNA: TGCGCCAGCAGCCAGAGCCCGACTATTCAAGAGACCCAGTACTTC

D: TRBD2
J: TRBJ2-5
size: -
V: TRBV3-1/TRBV3-2
CDR3: CASTGLAGEETQYF
DNA: TGTGCCAGCACCGGACTAGCGGGGGAAGAGACCCAGTACTTC

D: TRBD1
J: TRBJ1-4
size: -
V: TRBV11-2
CDR3: CASSGPGQMNEKLFF
DNA: TGTGCCAGCAGCGGTCCGGGACAGATGAATGAAAAACTGTTTTTT

D: TRBD1
J: TRBJ1-6
size: -
V: TRBV12-3/TRBV12-4
CDR3: CASGQGNSPLHF
DNA: TGTGCCAGCGGACAGGGGAATTCACCCCTCCACTTT

D: -
J: TRBJ2-2
size: few
V: TRBV2
CDR3: CASTIRLVGGELFF
DNA: TGTGCCAGCACCATAAGACTAGTGGGCGGGGAGCTGTTTTTT

D: -
J: TRBJ1-6
size: -
V: TRBV6-5
CDR3: CASRREGFSNSPLHF
DNA: TGTGCCAGCAGGAGGGAGGGGTTTAGTAATTCACCCCTCCACTTT

D: -
J: TRBJ1-1
size: -
V: TRBV4-1
CDR3: CASSQGYSRGEAFF
DNA: TGCGCCAGCAGCCAAGGTTATTCCCGGGGGGAAGCTTTCTTT

D: TRBD2
J: TRBJ2-1
size: -
V: TRBV6-1
CDR3: CASSENLGGTYNEQFF
DNA: TGTGCCAGCAGTGAAAACTTGGGGGGGACCTACAATGAGCAGTTCTTC

D: -
J: TRBJ2-3
size: -
V: TRBV11-2
CDR3: CASSLDISGRSTDTQYF
DNA: TGTGCCAGCAGCTTAGATATTAGCGGAAGGAGCACAGATACGCAGTATTTT

D: -
J: TRBJ2-7
size: -
V: TRBV7-9
CDR3: CASSSDDTSYEQYF
DNA: TGTGCCAGCAGCTCAGATGACACATCCTACGAGCAGTACTTC

D: TRBD1
J: TRBJ2-1
size: once
V: TRBV14
CDR3: CASSQLQGHEQFF
DNA: TGTGCCAGCAGCCAACTACAGGGGCATGAGCAGTTCTTC

D: TRBD2
J: TRBJ2-7
size: -
V: TRBV27
CDR3: CASNPSGLAGEQYF
DNA: TGTGCCAGCAATCCTTCAGGACTAGCCGGAGAGCAGTACTTC

D: TRBD1
J: TRBJ2-7
size: -
V: TRBV5-4
CDR3: CASSSGQGSYEQYF
DNA: TGTGCCAGCAGCAGCGGACAGGGATCCTACGAGCAGTACTTC

D: TRBD2
J: TRBJ2-1
size: -
V: TRBV2
CDR3: CASKRERSNEQFF
DNA: TGTGCCAGCAAGCGGGAGCGGTCCAATGAGCAGTTCTTC

D: -
J: TRBJ2-7
size: -
V: TRBV23-1
CDR3: CASSQSYCLYEQYF
DNA: TGCGCCAGCAGTCAATCGTACTGCCTATACGAGCAGTACTTC

D: -
J: TRBJ1-2
size: -
V: TRBV5-6
CDR3: CASSFPGRGYTF
DNA: TGTGCCAGCAGCTTCCCAGGGAGGGGCTACACCTTC

D: -
J: TRBJ1-1
size: -
V: TRBV29-1
CDR3: CSVLGSGALNTEAFF
DNA: TGCAGCGTCCTCGGATCTGGAGCGTTGAACACTGAAGCTTTCTTT

D: TRBD1
J: TRBJ1-6
size: few
V: TRBV6-6
CDR3: CASSSSGTGGSLHF
DNA: TGTGCCAGCAGTTCCTCGGGGACAGGGGGCTCCCTCCACTTT

D: -
J: TRBJ1-5
size: -
V: TRBV28
CDR3: CASSLGGDPLGPQHF
DNA: TGTGCCAGCAGTTTAGGGGGGGATCCCTTAGGGCCCCAGCATTTT

D: TRBD2
J: TRBJ2-5
size: -
V: TRBV19
CDR3: CASSPTGTSGRTYF
DNA: TGTGCCAGTAGCCCAACCGGGACTAGCGGGAGGACGTACTTC

D: -
J: TRBJ2-2
size: -
V: TRBV24-1
CDR3: CATSDLNSYTGELFF
DNA: TGTGCCACCAGTGATTTGAACTCCTACACCGGGGAGCTGTTTTTT

D: -
J: TRBJ2-3
size: -
V: TRBV5-1
CDR3: CASSLAGYSTDTQYF
DNA: TGCGCCAGCAGCTTGGCGGGGTATAGCACAGATACGCAGTATTTT

D: -
J: TRBJ1-5
size: -
V: TRBV2
CDR3: CASRTGGNQPQHF
DNA: TGTGCCAGCAGGACGGGGGGCAATCAGCCCCAGCATTTT

D: -
J: TRBJ1-1
size: -
V: TRBV14
CDR3: CASSQDRPGWNTEAFF
DNA: TGTGCCAGCAGCCAAGACCGCCCAGGGTGGAACACTGAAGCTTTCTTT

D: -
J: TRBJ2-4
size: -
V: TRBV13
CDR3: CASSGGIRHHIQYF
DNA: TGTGCCAGCAGCGGGGGGATCAGGCACCACATTCAGTACTTC

D: -
J: TRBJ1-2
size: -
V: TRBV5-5
CDR3: CASSPTTDHYGYTF
DNA: TGTGCCAGCAGCCCAACCACAGACCACTATGGCTACACCTTC

D: TRBD2
J: TRBJ2-2
size: -
V: TRBV18
CDR3: CASSPGLADITGELFF
DNA: TGTGCCAGCTCCCCGGGACTAGCGGACATCACCGGGGAGCTGTTTTTT

D: TRBD2
J: TRBJ2-1
size: -
V: TRBV6-5
CDR3: CASKTSESSYNEQFF
DNA: TGTGCCAGCAAAACTAGCGAGAGCTCCTACAATGAGCAGTTCTTC

D: -
J: TRBJ1-5
size: -
V: TRBV19
CDR3: CASSIGQGKQPQHF
DNA: TGTGCCAGTAGTATTGGTCAGGGGAAACAGCCCCAGCATTTT

D: -
J: TRBJ1-2
size: -
V: TRBV5-5
CDR3: CASSLAGAGGDYYGYTF
DNA: TGTGCCAGCAGCTTGGCCGGCGCGGGCGGAGATTACTATGGCTACACCTTC

D: -
J: TRBJ1-6
size: -
V: TRBV9
CDR3: CASGITGNNSPLHF
DNA: TGTGCCAGCGGGATAACAGGGAATAATTCACCCCTCCACTTT

D: -
J: TRBJ1-2
size: -
V: TRBV9
CDR3: CASSAAAYGYTF
DNA: TGTGCCAGCAGCGCCGCAGCGTATGGCTACACCTTC

D: TRBD1
J: TRBJ2-5
size: -
V: TRBV18
CDR3: CASSTDRGRETQYF
DNA: TGTGCCAGCTCAACGGACAGGGGGCGGGAGACCCAGTACTTC

D: TRBD1
J: TRBJ1-2
size: once
V: TRBV28
CDR3: CASSLSDRSGGYTF
DNA: TGTGCCAGCAGTTTATCGGACAGGAGCGGCGGCTACACCTTC

D: -
J: TRBJ2-3
size: -
V: TRBV7-8
CDR3: CASSSYTGTRTTDTQYF
DNA: TGTGCCAGCAGCTCCTACACCGGGACACGGACCACAGATACGCAGTATTTT

D: TRBD1
J: TRBJ1-1
size: -
V: TRBV19
CDR3: CASSGQGYSEAFF
DNA: TGTGCCAGTAGCGGACAGGGGTACTCTGAAGCTTTCTTT

D: TRBD2
J: TRBJ2-3
size: -
V: TRBV3-1/TRBV3-2
CDR3: CASSQALAGGHLTDTQYF
DNA: TGTGCCAGCAGCCAAGCCCTAGCGGGAGGGCACTTGACAGATACGCAGTATTTT